Listed below are T cell receptor beta chains from one sample, sequenced in a study of shared T cell receptors in the human thymus. Profiled with immunoSEQ multiplex PCR; TCRdb holds only in-frame clones, not every one. The sample lists about 380,000 clones, around 93% occurring once. The sample consisted of thymocytes. The receptors shown here come from a human donor. Both conserved end residues are part of each CDR3. D genes are given only for firm matches.

cdr3_length	d_call	v_call	j_call	cdr3_aa
15	TRBD2	TRBV28	TRBJ2-1	CASRSFGGRFDEQFF
15	TRBD1	TRBV7-2	TRBJ1-4	CASSLGVTGCEKLFF
19	TRBD1	TRBV5-1	TRBJ2-7	CASSLEGPWRTGVLYEQYF
13	NA	TRBV28	TRBJ2-1	CASEEGEFNEQFF
17	NA	TRBV5-1	TRBJ1-1	CASSLRAPGTLNTEAFF
17	NA	TRBV28	TRBJ2-3	CASSFMGGGAHTDTQYF
15	NA	TRBV11-3	TRBJ2-5	CASSLDGRQEETQYF
13	NA	TRBV29-1	TRBJ2-7	CSVSGGSSYEQYF
13	NA	TRBV27	TRBJ2-4	CASSPLAKNIQYF
16	NA	TRBV9	TRBJ1-2	CASSAGQLPPFYGYTF
11	NA	TRBV20-1	TRBJ2-7	CSAAQGGEQYF
13	NA	TRBV6-6	TRBJ2-7	CASRRIASAEQYF
14	NA	TRBV21-1	TRBJ2-7	CASSTTGSSYEQYF
17	TRBD2	TRBV5-4	TRBJ2-3	CASSSTGTSDSTDTQYF
11	NA	TRBV20-1	TRBJ2-1	CSLLRYNEQFF
17	TRBD2	TRBV7-9	TRBJ2-3	CASSSPGLASVEDTQYF
18	TRBD2	TRBV15	TRBJ2-3	CATSRGRASGRADDTQYF
17	TRBD1	TRBV29-1	TRBJ1-2	CSVEGKGQGAPSYGYTF
21	TRBD2	TRBV4-3	TRBJ2-5	CASSLITGVHPGLAVQETQYF
16	TRBD1	TRBV11-2	TRBJ1-1	CASSRYGTGLNTEAFF
18	NA	TRBV4-1	TRBJ2-5	CASSQGGVPRGFKETQYF
14	TRBD2	TRBV28	TRBJ2-7	CASSSGLAGYEQYF
14	TRBD1	TRBV23-1	TRBJ2-7	CASSPRQGAHEQYF
13	NA	TRBV11-2	TRBJ2-7	CASSLVLAYEQYF
15	NA	TRBV29-1	TRBJ2-1	CSVDAGWATYNEQFF
18	NA	TRBV9	TRBJ2-2	CASSAGEGAPTNTGELFF
14	NA	TRBV25-1	TRBJ2-5	CASSEGVSSETQYF
15	NA	TRBV15	TRBJ2-3	CATSRELGKGFTQYF